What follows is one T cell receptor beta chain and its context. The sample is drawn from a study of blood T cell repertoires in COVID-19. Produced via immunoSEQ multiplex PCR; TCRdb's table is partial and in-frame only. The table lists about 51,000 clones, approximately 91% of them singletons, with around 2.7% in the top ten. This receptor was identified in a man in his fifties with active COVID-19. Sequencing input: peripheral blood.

The CDR3, as DNA: TGTGCCACTTCCCCCGGCTCCTACGAGCAGTACTTC. It codes for CATSPGSYEQYF. The chain joins TRBV15 to TRBJ2-7; no definite D call. Germline CDR1 is LNHNV and CDR2 is YYDKDF (reference sequence). The CDR3 totals 12 residues. Trimming stripped 9 bases from V and 0 bases from J, with 9 bases between.